This passage covers 19 T cell receptor beta chains from one sample sequenced in a study of T cell repertoires in cytomegalovirus infection. TCRdb ran MiXCR on the reads and lists one entry per CDR3 protein. The sample carries around 900,000 distinct CDR3 sequences, less than 35% recorded once. These receptors' targets are unknown. The sequencing used cultured CD8+ T cells from PBMCs, collected from culture after CMV antigen stimulation. Every receptor here comes from a human donor in good health (CMV status not recorded). Some clones in this sample may be carry-over from other donors' samples.

CDR3 nucleotides: TGTGCCAGCAGTTTTACGGGGGCCTTCTACAATGAGCAGTTCTTC. The encoded protein is CASSFTGAFYNEQFF. V and J are TRBV28 and TRBJ2-1; perhaps D is TRBD1 or TRBD2 (6 bases each). This CDR3 contains 15 residues. CDR1 MDHEN and CDR2 SYDVKM come from the germline V gene. Trimming left V 3 bases short and J 3 bases short, with 12 bases between.

This clonotype appeared a few times. The chain combines TRBV7-8 with TRBJ2-5, with a weak D call TRBD2 (7 bases). V shed 5 bases and J shed 6 bases, with 10 bases lying between them. The germline V gene encodes CDR1 SGHVS and CDR2 FQNEAQ. This CDR3 has 12 residues. The CDR3: CASSRGGQTQYF. CDR3 bases: TGTGCCAGCAGCAGGGGGGGTCAGACCCAGTACTTC.

This clonotype was seen a handful of times. The chain is built from TRBV28 and TRBJ2-3; 14 nucleotides agree with TRBD2. The CDR3 runs 17 residues. V shed 5 bases, J shed 7 bases, and the junction held 11 bases outside the gene matches. Germline V gene data show CDR1 as MDHEN and CDR2 as SYDVKM. In DNA form, the CDR3 reads TGTGCCAGCAGTCCCCCCCGACTAGCGGGGGGGCGATATACGCAGTATTTT. Encoded protein: CASSPPRLAGGRYTQYF.

The chain has TRBV27 and TRBJ1-2; possibly TRBD1 for D (5 bases). V was clipped by 7 bases and J by 3 bases, with 12 bases between them. This CDR3 is 13 amino acids long. CDR1 MNHEY and CDR2 SMNVEV come from the germline V gene (reference sequence). The CDR3 loop reads CASTQGGDYGYTF. The CDR3 nucleotides are TGTGCCAGCACCCAGGGCGGGGACTATGGCTACACCTTC.

This sequence joins TRBV5-1 and TRBJ2-7; 7 nucleotides match TRBD2. The CDR3 length is 15 residues. J gave up 4 bases and V 4 bases, and 11 bases lay outside the gene matches. Per germline, CDR1 SGHRS and CDR2 YFSETQ. In DNA, the CDR3 is TGCGCCAGCAGCCCGCGCGGGGGACCCTATTACGAGCAGTACTTC. This translates into CASSPRGGPYYEQYF.

This clonotype was picked up a small number of times. The chain is built from TRBV6-6 and TRBJ2-5; TRBD1 matches 10 bases. V was clipped by 5 bases and J by 1 base; unmatched bases: 7. The CDR3 covers 16 residues. Germline assignment: CDR1 MNHNY and CDR2 SVGAGI (reference sequence). The CDR3 DNA follows: TGTGCCAGCAGTCGAGACAGGGGGCGGGCCCAAGAGACCCAGTACTTC. Protein product: CASSRDRGRAQETQYF.

There are a few counts of this clonotype. This chain links TRBV5-1 with TRBJ2-3; TRBD2 aligns across 12 bases. J was trimmed by 1 base and V by 0 bases; bases with no gene match: 6. CDR1 and CDR2 (germline): SGHRS, YFSETQ. This CDR3 contains 18 residues. The CDR3 sequence: CASSLAPSGGAGTDTQYF. As DNA, the CDR3 is TGCGCCAGCAGCTTGGCCCCTAGCGGGGGGGCGGGCACAGATACGCAGTATTTT.

This clonotype was recorded a few times. The chain carries TRBV7-9 and TRBJ2-7, with D possibly TRBD1 on 6 matching bases. The CDR3 covers 18 residues. Germline CDR1 and CDR2: SEHNR and FQNEAQ (reference sequence). The V and J ends lost 4 bases and 0 bases respectively, with 22 bases between them. The CDR3 protein is CASSSTNRVNDFSYEQYV. The CDR3 DNA sequence: TGTGCCAGCAGCTCAACAAACAGGGTAAACGACTTCTCCTACGAGCAGTACGTC.

This clonotype was observed many times. J is TRBJ2-7 and V is TRBV6-1, with D possibly TRBD2 on 5 matching bases. Germline V lookup: CDR1 MNHNS, CDR2 SASEGT. The CDR3 has 13 residues. Between the trimmed V and J ends, which lost 7 bases and 5 bases, there was a span of 15 bases. The chain's CDR3 is CASTGLAFDEQYV. The CDR3 DNA reads as TGTGCCAGCACGGGCCTAGCCTTCGACGAGCAGTACGTC.

The chain combines TRBV4-1 with TRBJ2-1; 11 nucleotides line up with TRBD2. The CDR3 runs to 15 residues. Germline V gene sequence: CDR1 MGHRA, CDR2 YSYEKL. The V and J ends lost 0 bases and 9 bases, in that order; junction bases with no gene match: 4. The CDR3 DNA reads TGCGCCAGCAGCCAAGATTCACTAGCGGGGGTTGAGCAGTTCTTC. Protein product: CASSQDSLAGVEQFF.

This clonotype turned up a few times. The chain carries TRBV10-3 and TRBJ1-6; D may be TRBD1 (5 bases). Germline CDR1 reads ENHRY; CDR2 reads SYGVKD. The CDR3 is 13 amino acids. Trimming removed 6 bases at V and 8 bases at J, with 11 bases between. The CDR3 region has the DNA TGTGCCATCAGATTAGGACAATATTCACCCCTCCACTTT. This encodes CAIRLGQYSPLHF.

The V and J genes are TRBV6-8 and TRBJ1-1, with D possibly TRBD1 on 5 matching bases. Trimming removed 5 bases at V and 0 bases at J, with 13 bases between. The CDR3 has 15 amino acids. CDR1 and CDR2 from the germline V gene are MNHGY and SAAAGT. In DNA form, the CDR3 reads TGTGCCAGCAGTCCCCCCAGGGCATTGAACACTGAAGCTTTCTTT. Translated: CASSPPRALNTEAFF.

This clonotype was seen only a few times. DNA of the CDR3: TGTGCCAGCAGTGTTGACTCAGGGACTGAAGCTTTCTTT. Translating it yields CASSVDSGTEAFF. V gene TRBV6-1 combines with J gene TRBJ1-1, with D tentatively TRBD1 (5 bases). V dropped 4 bases and J dropped 5 bases, with 11 bases sitting between them. The V gene's germline CDR1 is MNHNS and CDR2 SASEGT. The CDR3 length is 13 residues.

This clonotype was counted many times. This chain connects TRBV7-8 to TRBJ1-1; D remains ambiguous. Trimming shortened V by 4 bases and J by 11 bases, and 17 bases separated the two germline ends. The CDR3 is 13 amino acids. CDR1 and CDR2 (germline): SGHVS, FQNEAQ. In DNA, the CDR3 is TGTGCCAGCAGCTCCTCCCCGGGTGAGTGGGCTTTCTTT. As protein: CASSSSPGEWAFF.

The CDR3 here is CASSLPRDSWGSPLHF. The CDR3 DNA follows: TGTGCCAGCAGCTTACCCCGGGACAGTTGGGGTTCACCCCTCCACTTT. The rearrangement links TRBV7-6 to TRBJ1-6, with 7 bases that match TRBD1. The length of the CDR3 is 16 residues. J lost 9 bases, V lost 2 bases, and 10 bases had no gene match. CDR1 and CDR2 (germline): SGHVS, FNYEAQ.

The rearrangement uses TRBV19 and TRBJ2-1; TRBD2 is a possible D gene (5 bases). CDR1 LNHDA and CDR2 SQIVND come from the germline V gene (reference sequence). The V end lost 4 bases, the J end lost 7 bases, and 17 bases lay between the germline ends. The CDR3 length is 15 residues. Here the CDR3 DNA reads TGTGCCAGTAGTACCCACGGGGTATTGAGGAATGAGCAGTTCTTC. It codes for CASSTHGVLRNEQFF.

In this sample, this clonotype turned up many times. The chain recombines TRBV7-9 with TRBJ2-7; no clear D gene. V lost 5 bases and J lost 1, with 12 bases in between. This CDR3 is 14 amino acids long. The germline gives CDR1 SEHNR, CDR2 FQNEAQ (reference sequence). The CDR3 region is CASSPGGFSYEQYF. The CDR3 coding sequence is TGTGCCAGCAGCCCGGGCGGATTTTCCTACGAGCAGTACTTC.

V is TRBV7-8 and J is TRBJ2-5; a possible D gene is TRBD2 (6 bases). Between the trimmed V and J ends, which lost 7 bases and 1 base, there was a span of 16 bases. The CDR3 spans 15 residues. Germline loops: CDR1 SGHVS, CDR2 FQNEAQ. In DNA form, the CDR3 reads TGTGCCAGCAACCCCAGGGACTTTTTCCAAGAGACCCAGTACTTC. This translates into CASNPRDFFQETQYF.

This chain connects TRBV29-1 to TRBJ1-3, with 12 bases matching TRBD1. The V gene end was trimmed by 7 bases and the J gene end by 0 bases; junction bases not matched to a gene: 10. This CDR3 is built from 17 residues. The V gene's germline CDR1 is SQVTM and CDR2 ANQGSEA. In DNA, the CDR3 is TGCAGCGCGAACGTAGGGACAGGGGGCTACTCTGGAAACACCATATATTTT. Protein product: CSANVGTGGYSGNTIYF.